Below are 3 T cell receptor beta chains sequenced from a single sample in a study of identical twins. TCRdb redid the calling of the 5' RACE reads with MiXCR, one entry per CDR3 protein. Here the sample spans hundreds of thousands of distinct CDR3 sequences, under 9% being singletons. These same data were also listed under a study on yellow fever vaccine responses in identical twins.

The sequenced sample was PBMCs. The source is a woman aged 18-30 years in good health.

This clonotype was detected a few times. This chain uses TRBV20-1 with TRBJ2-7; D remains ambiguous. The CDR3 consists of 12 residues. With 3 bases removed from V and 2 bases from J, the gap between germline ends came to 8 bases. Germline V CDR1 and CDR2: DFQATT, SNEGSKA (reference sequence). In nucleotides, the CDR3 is TGCAGTGCTAGGGCCAGGACCTACGAGCAGTACTTC. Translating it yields CSARARTYEQYF.

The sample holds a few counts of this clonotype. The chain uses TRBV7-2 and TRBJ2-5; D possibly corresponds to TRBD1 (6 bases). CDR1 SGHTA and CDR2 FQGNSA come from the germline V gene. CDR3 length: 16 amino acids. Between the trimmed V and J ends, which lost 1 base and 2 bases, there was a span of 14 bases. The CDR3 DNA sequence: TGTGCCAGCAGCTTAGAGGCACAGGGTCTACAAGAGACCCAGTACTTC. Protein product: CASSLEAQGLQETQYF.

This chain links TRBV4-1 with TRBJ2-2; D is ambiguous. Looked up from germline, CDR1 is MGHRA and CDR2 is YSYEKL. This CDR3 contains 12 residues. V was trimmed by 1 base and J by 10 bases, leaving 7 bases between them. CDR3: CASSQVSEELFF. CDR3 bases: TGCGCCAGCAGCCAAGTTTCGGAGGAGCTGTTTTTT.